The sequence of this T cell receptor (beta chain) was determined in a study of T cell changes during pregnancy in multiple sclerosis. Libraries were prepared by immunoSEQ multiplex PCR; TCRdb keeps only in-frame clonotypes and omits some of them. The sample includes more than 50,000 clones, about 91% of them seen just once. This sequence was found in a female donor with multiple sclerosis, enrolled in a pregnancy study. Sequenced here: peripheral blood, sampled before pregnancy.

CDR3 in DNA: TGTGCCAGTGGGACAGGGGATGGCTACACCTTC. Translating gives CASGTGDGYTF. The rearrangement uses TRBV19 and TRBJ1-2; TRBD1 aligns across 10 bases. This CDR3 contains 11 residues. Per the germline V gene, CDR1 is LNHDA and CDR2 is SQIVND (reference sequence). Trimming took 8 bases from V and 6 from J; bases not matched to a gene: 0.